A selection of T cell receptor beta chains follows, all from one sample in a study of cytomegalovirus exposure and HLA in healthy donors. Generated by immunoSEQ multiplex PCR, the TCRdb table keeps only in-frame clones and is missing some. This sample has almost 200,000 clones, with roughly 80% found just once. The specimen was PBMCs. The receptors stem from a male donor in good health and CMV-seropositive. Both conserved end residues are part of each CDR3. D genes are given only for firm matches. Rows may omit the clone size; those that give it use once, few, many or a size class.

j_call	clone_size	v_call	d_call	cdr3_nt	cdr3_aa
TRBJ1-1	.	TRBV29-1	.	TGCAGCGTTCCTGATCATACGGGGGGCGGAGGAGCTTTCTTT	CSVPDHTGGGGAFF
TRBJ2-7	.	TRBV5-1	TRBD1	TGCGCCAGCAGCTTGAGGGGGCCTTCAAACTACGAGCAGTACTTC	CASSLRGPSNYEQYF
TRBJ2-7	.	TRBV12-2	.	TGTGCCCCCTCCCACAGGGGAGAGTCCTACGAGCAGTACTTC	CAPSHRGESYEQYF
TRBJ1-5	.	TRBV30	TRBD1	TGTGCCTGGAACCGGGACAGGGGCAATCAGCCCCAGCATTTT	CAWNRDRGNQPQHF
TRBJ2-3	.	TRBV11-3	TRBD2	TGTGCCAGCAGCTCGCGGGGTAGCGGGAGTGGTTCTTCTAGCACAGATACGCAGTATTTT	CASSSRGSGSGSSSTDTQYF
TRBJ2-7	.	TRBV6-5	TRBD2	TGTGCCAGCAGCAGGGTACCGGGGGGGGAGCAGTACTTC	CASSRVPGGEQYF
TRBJ2-1	.	TRBV5-6	TRBD2	TGTGCCAGCAGCGGTAATGGGTGGACTAGCGGGGGGCTCTACAATGAGCAGTTCTTC	CASSGNGWTSGGLYNEQFF
TRBJ1-2	.	TRBV10-1	TRBD1	TGCGCCAGCAGTGCCCAGGGGGAAGCTAACTATGGCTACACCTTC	CASSAQGEANYGYTF
TRBJ2-2	.	TRBV7-9	TRBD1	TGTGCCAGCAGCTCCCGGTCAGGGGGAAACACCGGGGAGCTGTTTTTT	CASSSRSGGNTGELFF
TRBJ2-3	.	TRBV7-9	TRBD2	TGTGCCAGCAGCGAAGCCATAGCGGGCCTCACAGATACGCAGTATTTT	CASSEAIAGLTDTQYF
TRBJ2-1	.	TRBV9	TRBD2	TGTGCCAGCAGCGTAGCTCCGGGACTAGCGGGGGACAATGAGCAGTTCTTC	CASSVAPGLAGDNEQFF
TRBJ2-7	.	TRBV7-9	.	TGTGCCAGCAGCCGACGTGACAGCTACGAGCAGTACTTC	CASSRRDSYEQYF
TRBJ2-2	.	TRBV7-2	TRBD1	TGTGCCAGCAGCACACCGGGACAGGGGAACACCGGGGAGCTGTTTTTT	CASSTPGQGNTGELFF
TRBJ2-7	once	TRBV10-3	.	TGTGCCATCAGTGAAGGAGGAAGCTCCTACGAGCAGTACTTC	CAISEGGSSYEQYF
TRBJ1-5	.	TRBV4-3	.	TGCGCCAGCAGCCAAGGGGAGGCTGGGCCCCAGCATTTT	CASSQGEAGPQHF
TRBJ1-1	.	TRBV4-2	.	TGTGCCAGCAGCCAAGACACAACCATGAACACTGAAGCTTTCTTT	CASSQDTTMNTEAFF
TRBJ2-7	.	TRBV7-2	TRBD2	TGTGCCAGCAGCCCGGGACTAGCGGGAGTCTACGAGCAGTACTTC	CASSPGLAGVYEQYF
TRBJ2-3	.	TRBV29-1	TRBD2	TGCAGCGTTCGGACTAGCGGGCCTCTCACAGATACGCAGTATTTT	CSVRTSGPLTDTQYF
TRBJ2-7	.	TRBV2	.	TGTGCCAGCTCCCTCGACTTCTCCTACGAGCAGTACTTC	CASSLDFSYEQYF
TRBJ2-2	.	TRBV12-5	.	TGTGCTAGTGGTTCCTCCGTTCAGACCGGGGAGCTGTTTTTT	CASGSSVQTGELFF
TRBJ2-2	.	TRBV5-6	TRBD1	TGTGCCAGCAGCTGGGACCCCAGGGGGACAGCCGGGGAGCTGTTTTTT	CASSWDPRGTAGELFF
TRBJ2-3	few	TRBV5-4	TRBD2	TGTGCCAGCAGCCCAAGGACTAGCTGGGTGGCGGATACGCAGTATTTT	CASSPRTSWVADTQYF
TRBJ2-7	.	TRBV11-2	TRBD1	TGTGCCAGCAGCACAGGGGGCGAGCAGTACTTC	CASSTGGEQYF
TRBJ2-7	.	TRBV7-9	TRBD2	TGTGCCAGCAGTACGTGGCTAGCGGGAGTAGACGAGCAGTACTTC	CASSTWLAGVDEQYF
TRBJ2-2	.	TRBV9	TRBD2	TGTGCCAGCAGCGTGCGGGGGTGGAACACCGGGGAGCTGTTTTTT	CASSVRGWNTGELFF
TRBJ2-1	.	TRBV19	TRBD2	TGTGCCAGTAGTACTTCTTGGACTAGCGGGAGTGAAGATGAGCAGTTCTTC	CASSTSWTSGSEDEQFF
TRBJ2-5	.	TRBV13	TRBD2	TGTGCCAGCAGCCCACGTACTAGCGGGGCTCAAGAGACCCTGTACTTC	CASSPRTSGAQETLYF
TRBJ2-3	.	TRBV27	.	TGTGCCAGCAGACCACACAGGGATCGGGGTACGCAGTATTTT	CASRPHRDRGTQYF
TRBJ2-1	.	TRBV27	TRBD2	TGTGCCAGCAGTTTAAGGCGGGGGGAGCAGTTCTTC	CASSLRRGEQFF
TRBJ1-2	.	TRBV5-6	.	TGTGCCAGCAGCTTGGTTCAGGCTAACTATGGCTACACCTTC	CASSLVQANYGYTF
TRBJ1-3	.	TRBV2	.	TGTGCCAGCAGACCTGGACAGTCGTCTGGAAACACCATATATTTT	CASRPGQSSGNTIYF
TRBJ1-2	.	TRBV5-1	.	TGCGCCAGCAGCTTGGCCAGGACAGCTACTAACTATGGCTACACCTTC	CASSLARTATNYGYTF
TRBJ2-3	.	TRBV7-9	TRBD2	TGTGCCAGCAGCAGGCGGGGGGGCCAAGGAGATACGCAGTATTTT	CASSRRGGQGDTQYF
TRBJ1-5	.	TRBV19	TRBD1	TGTGCCAGTACACCGGGACAGGGCAATCAGCCCCAGCATTTT	CASTPGQGNQPQHF
TRBJ2-5	.	TRBV4-1	TRBD2	TGCGCCAGCAGCCAGGACGAACTAGCGGGCAAAGCTTCTTCCCAGTACTTC	CASSQDELAGKASSQYF
TRBJ2-1	.	TRBV7-2	TRBD1	TGTGCCAGCAGCTTTGACAGGGTCAGCAATGAGCAGTTCTTC	CASSFDRVSNEQFF
TRBJ2-2	.	TRBV11-3	TRBD2	TGTGCCAGCAGCTCGGGGGGGGTTTACACCGGGGAGCTGTTTTTT	CASSSGGVYTGELFF
TRBJ1-3	.	TRBV27	.	.	CASSLSFGPGGEKGNTIYF